A selection of T cell receptor beta chains follows, all from one sample in a study of EBV T-cell therapy then PD-1 blockade in nasopharyngeal carcinoma. Using immunoSEQ multiplex PCR, the repertoire was profiled, and TCRdb retains in-frame clones only, with some absent. The sample lists over 20,000 clones, about 81% occurring once. These TCRs are of unknown antigen specificity. The sequencing used CD8+ T cells from blood, collected around day 240 from a patient whose treatment included autologous EBV-specific T cells and nivolumab. These receptors were obtained from a man aged 40-55 years with nasopharyngeal carcinoma. Both conserved end residues are part of each CDR3. The D gene is left open where the match is weak. Clone size is not always given. Where it is, it says once, few, many or a class for expanded clones.

V gene	clone size	D gene	J gene	CDR3 protein	CDR3 DNA
TRBV5-4	NA	NA	TRBJ2-5	CASSWGGKETQYF	TGTGCCAGCAGCTGGGGGGGCAAAGAGACCCAGTACTTC
TRBV9	NA	NA	TRBJ2-7	CASSVAPLTGRNEQYF	TGTGCCAGCAGCGTAGCTCCACTAACTGGGAGGAACGAGCAGTACTTC
TRBV19	NA	TRBD1	TRBJ1-1	CASSIAWTGGTEAFF	TGTGCCAGTAGTATAGCTTGGACAGGGGGCACTGAAGCTTTCTTT
TRBV5-6	NA	NA	TRBJ2-1	CASSLGTSYNEQFF	TGTGCCAGCAGCTTAGGCACCTCCTACAATGAGCAGTTCTTC
TRBV6-4	NA	TRBD1	TRBJ2-3	CASSQGQGSTDTQYF	TGTGCCAGCAGTCAGGGACAGGGAAGCACAGATACGCAGTATTTT
TRBV29-1	medium-sized	NA	TRBJ1-1	CSVDLGRQNTEAFF	TGCAGCGTTGATCTCGGACGCCAGAACACTGAAGCTTTCTTT
TRBV27	NA	TRBD1	TRBJ1-5	CASSLWARQGGNQPQHF	TGTGCCAGCAGTTTATGGGCCCGGCAGGGGGGCAATCAGCCCCAGCATTTT
TRBV9	NA	NA	TRBJ2-3	CASSQGGDTDTQYF	TGTGCCAGCAGCCAGGGGGGTGACACAGATACGCAGTATTTT
TRBV9	NA	NA	TRBJ1-2	CASSLSTRGYTF	TGTGCCAGCAGCCTCTCTACGAGGGGCTACACCTTC
TRBV24-1	NA	NA	TRBJ2-1	CATSSSRLGKNEQFF	TGTGCCACCAGTTCCTCCCGACTCGGAAAGAATGAGCAGTTCTTC
TRBV5-1	NA	TRBD1	TRBJ1-4	CASSLAGTGGTNEKLFF	TGCGCCAGCAGCTTGGCAGGGACAGGGGGCACTAATGAAAAACTGTTTTTT
TRBV20-1	NA	NA	TRBJ2-5	CSAEEGTQYF	TGCAGTGCTGAAGAGGGGACCCAGTACTTC
TRBV6-5	NA	NA	TRBJ2-7	CASSYSGASSSYEQYF	TGTGCCAGCAGTTACTCGGGGGCTTCGAGCTCCTACGAGCAGTACTTC
TRBV27	NA	NA	TRBJ1-5	CASSLYPLGQSARGQPQHF	TGTGCCAGCAGTTTATATCCCCTGGGGCAAAGCGCCAGGGGTCAGCCCCAGCATTTT
TRBV6-5	NA	TRBD1	TRBJ1-5	CASSPGTGVSQPQHF	TGTGCCAGCAGCCCCGGGACAGGGGTGAGCCAGCCCCAGCATTTT
TRBV5-1	NA	NA	TRBJ1-5	CASSLAGDQPQHF	TGCGCCAGCAGCTTGGCGGGAGATCAGCCCCAGCATTTT